These 30 T cell receptor beta chains were sequenced from one sample in a study of blood T cell repertoires in COVID-19. Data came from immunoSEQ multiplex PCR; TCRdb stores just in-frame clones and leaves some out. The sample lists about 87,000 clones, more than 75% occurring once. What was sequenced was peripheral blood. The receptors were gathered from a man aged 35-49 years with acute or convalescent COVID-19.

The chain recombines TRBV5-1 with TRBJ2-3; D unclear. Germline V lookup: CDR1 SGHRS, CDR2 YFSETQ. This CDR3 contains 12 residues. Deletions cut 1 base from V and 4 bases from J, with 4 bases between. The CDR3 reads CASSLISDTQYF. The CDR3 bases are TGCGCCAGCAGCTTGATCTCAGATACGCAGTATTTT.

This sequence joins TRBV5-4 and TRBJ2-6, with TRBD1 identical over 9 bases. V lost 2 bases, J lost 0 bases, and 6 bases stayed unmatched. This CDR3 is built from 18 residues. Germline lookup yields CDR1 SGHNT and CDR2 YYREEE (reference sequence). CDR3 residues: CASSFGGQGLSGANVLTF. As DNA, the CDR3 is TGTGCCAGCAGCTTTGGGGGACAGGGCCTCTCTGGGGCCAACGTCCTGACTTTC.

The V gene is TRBV7-2, the J gene TRBJ2-3, with D perhaps TRBD2 (6 bases). This CDR3 comprises 14 residues. The germline CDR1 and CDR2 sequences are SGHTA and FQGNSA. With 3 bases removed from V and 0 bases from J, the gap between germline ends came to 7 bases. DNA of the CDR3: TGTGCCAGCAGCTTGCGGGGAAGCACAGATACGCAGTATTTT. This translates into CASSLRGSTDTQYF.

This clone was observed a single time. This sequence joins TRBV6-5 and TRBJ2-1, with a weak D call TRBD2 (5 bases). The CDR3 sequence is 14 residues long. Trimming took off 3 bases at V and 7 bases at J, with 13 bases between the two ends. Per germline, CDR1 MNHEY and CDR2 SVGAGI. The DNA for the CDR3 is TGTGCCAGCAGTTATTTCCGGGGTGGAAATGAGCAGTTCTTC. The encoded protein is CASSYFRGGNEQFF.

The chain carries TRBV2 and TRBJ2-2; D might be TRBD1 (5 bases). This CDR3 has 12 amino acids. Germline V gene data show CDR1 as SNHLY and CDR2 as FYNNEI. The germline V and J ends were trimmed by 7 bases and 3 bases, with 6 bases remaining between them. The CDR3 region has the DNA TGTGCCAGCACGACAGACACCGGGGAGCTGTTTTTT. Translated: CASTTDTGELFF.

The chain is built from TRBV11-2 and TRBJ2-2, with D possibly TRBD1 on 5 matching bases. The CDR3 covers 16 residues. Germline V gives CDR1 SGHAT, CDR2 FQNNGV. With 5 bases removed from V and 0 bases from J, the gap between germline ends came to 13 bases. CDR3 sequence (DNA): TGTGCCAGCAGCCCGCGACAGTTATCGAACACCGGGGAGCTGTTTTTT. Residues: CASSPRQLSNTGELFF.

The J gene is TRBJ1-5, the V gene TRBV21-1; the table gives TRBD1 as D, unverified against the DNA. TRBV21-1 has pseudogene status. The CDR3 is 16 residues long. DNA of the CDR3: TGTGCCAGCGGCCAATACAGGGGACTCAGCAATCAGCCCCAGCATTTT. Protein sequence: CASGQYRGLSNQPQHF.

The V call is TRBV6-2 or TRBV6-3, the J call TRBJ1-1, with 11 bases lining up with TRBD1. The CDR3 is made up of 14 amino acids. J gave up 13 bases and V 2 bases, and 9 bases lay outside the gene matches. Germline lookup yields CDR1 MNHEY and CDR2 SVGEGT. The chain's CDR3 is CASSYPGQGARYFF. CDR3 in DNA: TGTGCCAGCAGTTACCCTGGACAGGGGGCGCGATATTTCTTT.

The genes are TRBV25-1 and TRBJ2-7; tentatively, D is TRBD1 (5 bases). The CDR3 extends over 16 amino acids. In germline, CDR1 is MGHDK, CDR2 SYGVNS. V gave up 6 bases and J gave up 6 bases, with 24 bases separating them. As DNA, the CDR3 is TGTGCCAGCAGGGGGCCAATTGGGGATACCCTGCCCGAGCAGTACTTC. This sequence encodes CASRGPIGDTLPEQYF.

The rearrangement uses TRBV25-1 and TRBJ1-3; a weak D match, TRBD1 (6 bases). Germline CDR1 is MGHDK and CDR2 is SYGVNS. The CDR3 length is 14 residues. Trimming shortened V by 8 bases and J by 3 bases, and 14 bases separated the two germline ends. The CDR3 region has the DNA TGTGCCAGCTCGCGTTGGGGGCTTGGAAACACCATATATTTT. Translation gives CASSRWGLGNTIYF. Full variable domain (outside the CDR3, taken from reference TRBV25-1 and TRBJ1-3): EADIYQTPRYLVIGTGKKITLECSQTMGHDKMYWYQQDPGMELHLIHYSYGVNSTEKGDLSSESTVSRIRTEHFPLTLESARPSHTSQYLCASSRWGLGNTIYFGEGSWLTVV.

The V gene is TRBV3-1 (or the pseudogene TRBV3-2), the J gene TRBJ1-1; D gene ambiguous. Germline V CDR1 and CDR2: LGHDT, YNNKEL (reference sequence). V was cut by 2 bases and J by 4 bases, with 5 bases left in between. The CDR3 is 12 amino acids. The CDR3 sequence is CASSQSGTEAFF. The DNA of the CDR3 is TGTGCCAGCAGCCAATCGGGCACTGAAGCTTTCTTT.

This clone was counted a few times. V gene TRBV30 combines with J gene TRBJ2-2; TRBD2 might be the D (8 bases). Between the trimmed V and J ends, which lost 3 bases and 3 bases, there was a span of 26 bases. Germline V CDR1 and CDR2: GTSNPN, SVGIG (reference sequence). This CDR3 region has 19 residues. In nucleotides, the CDR3 is TGTGCCTGGAGATTTGGTATTTCGGGAGGGGGCTTCGACACCGGGGAGCTGTTTTTT. It encodes CAWRFGISGGGFDTGELFF.

The J gene is TRBJ2-1, the V gene TRBV7-8, with 7 bases fitting TRBD2. Germline V gene lookup returns CDR1 SGHVS and CDR2 FQNEAQ. After removal of 4 bases from V and 7 bases from J, the junction contained 10 bases not matched to a gene. The CDR3 is 15 residues long. As DNA, the CDR3 is TGTGCCAGCAGCTCACCGCGGACTAGAGGTAATGAGCAGTTCTTC. This codes for CASSSPRTRGNEQFF.

The chain is built from TRBV5-6 and TRBJ2-6, with TRBD1 matching over 8 bases. V was clipped by 0 bases and J by 0 bases; unmatched bases: 5. CDR3 length equals 18 residues. From germline, CDR1 is SGHDT and CDR2 YYEEEE. This chain's CDR3 is CASSLVGQVLSGANVLTF. The DNA of the CDR3 is TGTGCCAGCAGCTTGGTGGGACAGGTCCTCTCTGGGGCCAACGTCCTGACTTTC.

The chain is built from TRBV12-3 or TRBV12-4 and TRBJ2-7; the D gene is possibly TRBD2 (6 bases). This CDR3 has 13 residues. Trimming took off 8 bases at V and 4 bases at J, with 15 bases between the two ends. The CDR3 region has the DNA TGTGCCAGCGGGGACTTCACCCATTACGAGCAGTACTTC. Translation: CASGDFTHYEQYF.

The V and J genes are TRBV19 and TRBJ1-1; D remains unclear. There are 14 residues in the CDR3. Germline values: CDR1 LNHDA, CDR2 SQIVND (reference sequence). The ends were cut back, 3 bases at V and 0 bases at J, with 8 bases in the middle. In DNA form, the CDR3 reads TGTGCCAGTAGTATTAGCAGTGTGAACACTGAAGCTTTCTTT. This codes for CASSISSVNTEAFF.

V and J are TRBV11-2 and TRBJ1-3; a weak D match, TRBD1 (5 bases). There are 15 residues in the CDR3. The V gene lost 2 bases and the J gene lost 3 bases, with 11 bases spanning the gap. Germline CDR1 is SGHAT and CDR2 is FQNNGV. The CDR3 coding sequence is TGTGCCAGCAGCTTACTTCAGGGTAGTGGAAACACCATATATTTT. Its translation: CASSLLQGSGNTIYF. The full variable domain, rest sourced from reference TRBV11-2 and TRBJ1-3, is EAGVAQSPRYKIIEKRQSVAFWCNPISGHATLYWYQQILGQGPKLLIQFQNNGVVDDSQLPKDRFSAERLKGVDSTLKIQPAKLEDSAVYLCASSLLQGSGNTIYFGEGSWLTVV.

The chain is built from TRBV5-6 and TRBJ1-2, with D unclear. The CDR3 has 14 amino acids. V was clipped by 1 base and J by 8 bases, with 15 bases between them. Germline V gene lookup returns CDR1 SGHDT and CDR2 YYEEEE. The CDR3 reads CASSLKLLSGGYTF. The CDR3 coding sequence is TGTGCCAGCAGCTTGAAACTCCTGTCGGGAGGCTACACCTTC.

The chain links TRBV9 to TRBJ2-5; possible D gene TRBD2, 6 bases. From germline, CDR1 is SGDLS and CDR2 YYNGEE. The CDR3 spans 17 residues. The V end was cut by 0 bases, the J end by 1 base, with 16 bases between. The CDR3 bases are TGTGCCAGCAGCGTAGACCCCCCGGGACTCGTCCAAGAGACCCAGTACTTC. Encoded protein: CASSVDPPGLVQETQYF.

There are a few counts of this clone. The chain carries TRBV25-1 and TRBJ2-5; D call uncertain. Per germline, CDR1 MGHDK and CDR2 SYGVNS. Trimming cost V 4 bases and J 3 bases, with 6 bases left between them. The CDR3 sequence is 12 residues long. This CDR3 reads CASSAVKETQYF. CDR3 DNA: TGTGCCAGCAGTGCCGTTAAAGAGACCCAGTACTTC.

V usage is TRBV5-6 and J usage is TRBJ1-2, with 11 bases aligning to TRBD1. The CDR3 consists of 15 residues. Germline assignment: CDR1 SGHDT and CDR2 YYEEEE. With V trimmed by 4 bases and J by 7 bases, 9 bases remained unmatched. CDR3 protein: CASSPGTGGTSGYTF. CDR3 bases: TGTGCCAGCAGCCCGGGGACAGGGGGGACGTCTGGCTACACCTTC.

CDR3 in DNA: TGTGCCAGCACACCGGGACTAGCGGCAATAAATGAGCAGTTCTTC. Encoded protein: CASTPGLAAINEQFF. V usage is TRBV3-1 (or the pseudogene TRBV3-2) and J usage is TRBJ2-1; the match to TRBD2 covers 11 bases. CDR3 size: 15 residues. From germline, CDR1 is LGHDT and CDR2 YNNKEL (reference sequence). J was trimmed by 7 bases and V by 7 bases; bases with no gene match: 9.

A word on this clone: A junction boundary mismatches the germline segment, possibly from a read error. The rearrangement links TRBV7-2 to TRBJ1-3; TRBD1 aligns across 7 bases. The CDR3 runs to 8 residues. Germline-derived CDR1 and CDR2 are SGHTA and FQGNSA. In nucleotides, the CDR3 is TGTGCCAGCAGCCCAGGGGGTTTT. The encoded protein is CASSPGGF.

This clone has just one count. The chain has TRBV6-5 and TRBJ2-2; tentatively, D is TRBD1 (6 bases). Germline V gene sequence: CDR1 MNHEY, CDR2 SVGAGI. V was clipped by 11 bases and J by 6 bases, with 16 bases between them. This CDR3 is built from 13 residues. The CDR3 protein is CAAMGAWAGELFF. CDR3 bases: TGTGCCGCGATGGGGGCTTGGGCCGGGGAGCTGTTTTTT.

This clone was recorded a few times. The chain is built from TRBV6-1 and TRBJ1-2, with a tentative D call TRBD1 (5 bases). Trimming shortened V by 1 base and J by 4 bases, and 19 bases separated the two germline ends. The CDR3 has 17 amino acids. CDR1 is MNHNS and CDR2 is SASEGT in the germline V gene. The CDR3 is CASSEGLKLDSSYGYTF. The DNA of the CDR3 is TGTGCCAGCAGTGAAGGTTTGAAACTTGACAGTAGCTATGGCTACACCTTC.

The rearrangement links TRBV7-8 to TRBJ2-1; D possibly corresponds to TRBD2 (5 bases). CDR1 is SGHVS and CDR2 is FQNEAQ in the germline V gene. CDR3 length: 11 amino acids. V lost 1 base to trimming and J lost 15 bases, with 10 bases between them. CDR3 in amino acids: CASSLGQRLFF. For the CDR3, the DNA is TGTGCCAGCAGCTTAGGGCAGCGGCTGTTCTTC.

This CDR3 is CASSLLGRGLNTEAFF. The CDR3 nucleotides are TGTGCCAGCAGCTTATTAGGCAGGGGGCTTAACACTGAAGCTTTCTTT. V is TRBV7-2 and J is TRBJ1-1; 8 bases are shared with TRBD1. CDR3 size: 16 residues. The V gene's germline CDR1 is SGHTA and CDR2 FQGNSA. V was clipped by 2 bases and J by 2 bases; unmatched bases: 7.

V and J are TRBV27 and TRBJ2-1; 8 positions match TRBD2. The CDR3 sequence is 16 residues long. The V gene end was trimmed by 4 bases and the J gene end by 7 bases; junction bases not matched to a gene: 12. Germline-derived CDR1 and CDR2 are MNHEY and SMNVEV (reference sequence). The CDR3 bases are TGTGCCAGCAGTTACCCCAGCGGCGGGAGGCCTAATGAGCAGTTCTTC. Protein sequence: CASSYPSGGRPNEQFF.

The V gene is TRBV19, the J gene TRBJ2-7; perhaps TRBD1 as D (6 bases). Germline V gives CDR1 LNHDA, CDR2 SQIVND (reference sequence). V lost 3 bases to trimming and J lost 2 bases, with 11 bases between them. This CDR3 has 14 residues. CDR3 residues: CASSIQDSTYEQYF. CDR3 nucleotide sequence: TGTGCCAGTAGTATCCAGGACAGTACCTACGAGCAGTACTTC. Full variable domain (outside the CDR3, taken from reference TRBV19 and TRBJ2-7): DGGITQSPKYLFRKEGQNVTLSCEQNLNHDAMYWYRQDPGQGLRLIYYSQIVNDFQKGDIAEGYSVSREKKESFPLTVTSAQKNPTAFYLCASSIQDSTYEQYFGPGTRLTVT.

The chain carries TRBV27 and TRBJ2-7, with TRBD2 matching 7 bases. V gave up 4 bases and J gave up 4 bases; unmatched junction bases: 13. CDR3 length: 16 residues. The V gene's germline CDR1 is MNHEY and CDR2 SMNVEV (reference sequence). CDR3 nucleotides: TGTGCCAGCAGTTATAGGTCTAGGACGGGAGGTTACGAGCAGTACTTC. It codes for CASSYRSRTGGYEQYF.